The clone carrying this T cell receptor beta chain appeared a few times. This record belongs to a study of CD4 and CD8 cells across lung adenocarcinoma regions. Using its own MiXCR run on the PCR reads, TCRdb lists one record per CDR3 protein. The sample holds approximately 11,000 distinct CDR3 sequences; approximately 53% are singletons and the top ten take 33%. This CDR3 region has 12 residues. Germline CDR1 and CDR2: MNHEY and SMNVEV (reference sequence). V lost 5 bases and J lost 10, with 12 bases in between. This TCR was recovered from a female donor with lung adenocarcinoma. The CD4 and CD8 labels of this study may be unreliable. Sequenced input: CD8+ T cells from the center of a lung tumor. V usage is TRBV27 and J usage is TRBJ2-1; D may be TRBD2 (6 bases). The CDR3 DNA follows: TGTGCCAGCAGTATCAGGGACTCGGAGCAGTTCTTC. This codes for CASSIRDSEQFF.